Listed here are 31 T cell receptor beta chains from one sample, sequenced in a study of cytomegalovirus exposure and HLA in healthy donors (dated by TCRdb to the late 2010s). Receptor libraries were prepared by the immunoSEQ multiplex PCR assay. The multiplex PCR relied on a mix of 60 forward primers for TCR Vbeta segments and 13 reverse primers for TCR Jbeta segments. The source is immuneACCESS, and TCRdb retained only in-frame sequences with V and J called. Part of the clones is not carried over; for the studies checked, unresolved V genes explain less than half of this, and the remainder is unexplained. The sample table holds under 200,000 clones, of which around 77% were seen once. 1.9% of the sample is taken by the ten largest. The sample taken for sequencing was PBMCs. The receptors originated from a man under 40 in good health and CMV-seronegative.

V and J are TRBV4-1 and TRBJ1-5; maybe TRBD1 (5 bases). The CDR3 loop spans 18 amino acids. Trimming removed 0 bases at V and 0 bases at J, with 15 bases between. Germline assignment: CDR1 MGHRA and CDR2 YSYEKL. The CDR3 nucleotides read TGCGCCAGCAGCCAAGATCCGATAGGGGAGGATAGCAATCAGCCCCAGCATTTT. Translation gives CASSQDPIGEDSNQPQHF.

This sequence joins TRBV28 and TRBJ2-3; the D gene is possibly TRBD2 (6 bases). The CDR3 is made up of 15 amino acids. The germline V and J ends were trimmed by 6 bases and 4 bases, with 17 bases remaining between them. CDR1 is MDHEN, CDR2 SYDVKM, per germline. In DNA form, the CDR3 reads TGTGCCAGCAGGCCCGGAGTGCGGGGTGCAGATACGCAGTATTTT. Translating it yields CASRPGVRGADTQYF. The entire variable domain, with the rest obtained from reference TRBV28 and TRBJ2-3, is as follows: DVKVTQSSRYLVKRTGEKVFLECVQDMDHENMFWYRQDPGLGLRLIYFSYDVKMKEKGDIPEGYSVSREKKERFSLILESASTNQTSMYLCASRPGVRGADTQYFGPGTRLTVL.

The rearrangement uses TRBV10-2 and TRBJ2-5; 10 positions match TRBD2. Germline values: CDR1 WSHSY, CDR2 SAAADI. V lost 6 bases to trimming and J lost 4 bases; unmatched junction nucleotides: 17. The CDR3 covers 18 residues. For the CDR3, the DNA is TGCGCCAGCAGCGGGGGCGGGAGCGGGAGGGCCGTTCGAGAGACCCAGTACTTC. Amino acid sequence: CASSGGGSGRAVRETQYF.

The CDR3 spells CASSFVPSGRGETQYF. The CDR3 DNA sequence: TGTGCCAGCAGTTTCGTCCCCAGCGGGAGGGGAGAGACCCAGTACTTC. The chain is built from TRBV27 and TRBJ2-5, with TRBD2 matching over 10 bases. V gave up 3 bases and J gave up 4 bases; unmatched junction bases: 8. The CDR3 loop spans 16 amino acids. Germline lookup yields CDR1 MNHEY and CDR2 SMNVEV (reference sequence).

This chain uses TRBV11-2 with TRBJ1-1, with 10 nucleotides matching TRBD1. The CDR3 sequence is 13 residues long. The germline gives CDR1 SGHAT, CDR2 FQNNGV. V dropped 5 bases and J dropped 4; count of bases not matched to a gene: 1. The CDR3 region is CASSRTGGTEAFF. CDR3 in DNA: TGTGCCAGCAGCCGGACAGGGGGCACTGAAGCTTTCTTT.

CDR3 nucleotide sequence: TGTGCCAGCAGCCTTCTCTCCGAGCAGTACTTC. Its translation: CASSLLSEQYF. The rearrangement joins TRBV14 to TRBJ2-7; D gene ambiguous. Germline values: CDR1 SGHDN, CDR2 FVKESK. CDR3 length equals 11 residues. Trimming removed 4 bases from V and 6 bases from J, with 7 bases in between.

The gene calls are TRBV5-4 and TRBJ2-5; 8 bases map to TRBD2. V was pared by 4 bases and J by 5 bases, with 16 bases of the junction left unmatched. The CDR3 is 17 amino acids. Per the germline V gene, CDR1 is SGHNT and CDR2 is YYREEE (reference sequence). The CDR3 DNA follows: TGTGCCAGCAGCCGACCTGGATCGGGCGGGAGGTCCGAGACCCAGTACTTC. It codes for CASSRPGSGGRSETQYF.

In this sample, this clone turned up once. The J gene is TRBJ2-7, the V gene TRBV7-6, with 9 positions matching TRBD1. The CDR3 extends over 15 amino acids. V was pared by 1 base and J by 5 bases, with 6 bases of the junction left unmatched. Looked up from germline, CDR1 is SGHVS and CDR2 is FNYEAQ. The CDR3 nucleotides are TGTGCCAGCAGCTTAGGAACCGGGACAGGGAACGAGCAGTACTTC. Its translation is CASSLGTGTGNEQYF.

The chain is built from TRBV7-9 and TRBJ2-7; maybe TRBD1 (6 bases). The V gene's germline CDR1 is SEHNR and CDR2 FQNEAQ (reference sequence). Deletions cut 4 bases from V and 7 bases from J, with 17 bases between. The CDR3 sequence is 14 residues long. DNA of the CDR3: TGTGCCAGCAGCTCCCCTTGGGCAGGGGAGGAGCAGTACTTC. The encoded protein is CASSSPWAGEEQYF.

This clone was observed a few times. The gene calls are TRBV6-5 and TRBJ1-3; 7 bases match TRBD1. The germline V gene has CDR1 MNHEY and CDR2 SVGAGI. The V and J ends lost 2 bases and 1 base, in that order; junction bases with no gene match: 2. This CDR3 has 15 residues. CDR3 amino acids: CASSYTGESGNTIYF. The CDR3 region has the DNA TGTGCCAGCAGTTACACAGGGGAATCTGGAAACACCATATATTTT.

The chain uses TRBV15 and TRBJ1-5; 9 bases are shared with TRBD1. Losses at the gene ends were 5 bases for V and 5 bases for J; bases not matched to a gene: 4. The CDR3 extends over 14 amino acids. Germline V lookup: CDR1 LNHNV, CDR2 YYDKDF (reference sequence). The CDR3: CATSGDRGDQPQHF. CDR3 in DNA: TGTGCCACCAGCGGTGACAGGGGGGATCAGCCCCAGCATTTT.

The V gene is TRBV27, the J gene TRBJ2-1; possibly TRBD2 for D (6 bases). CDR1 MNHEY and CDR2 SMNVEV come from the germline V gene (reference sequence). With 4 bases removed from V and 10 bases from J, the gap between germline ends came to 11 bases. The CDR3 covers 12 residues. Here the CDR3 reads CASSWGLGEQFF. CDR3 bases: TGTGCCAGCAGTTGGGGACTCGGGGAGCAGTTCTTC.

The rearrangement joins TRBV5-1 to TRBJ1-2, with 10 bases aligning to TRBD1. Germline-derived CDR1 and CDR2 are SGHRS and YFSETQ. With 3 bases clipped from V and 8 bases from J, the junction kept 10 bases outside the gene matches. This CDR3 contains 15 residues. In DNA, the CDR3 is TGCGCCAGCAGCTATGAGAGACAGGGGGCGCGCGGCTACACCTTC. Translation: CASSYERQGARGYTF. The entire variable domain, with the rest obtained from reference TRBV5-1 and TRBJ1-2, is as follows: KAGVTQTPRYLIKTRGQQVTLSCSPISGHRSVSWYQQTPGQGLQFLFEYFSETQRNKGNFPGRFSGRQFSNSRSEMNVSTLELGDSALYLCASSYERQGARGYTFGSGTRLTVV.

The chain links TRBV19 to TRBJ2-7; D is undetermined. The V end was cut by 4 bases, the J end by 5 bases, with 12 bases between. Germline V lookup: CDR1 LNHDA, CDR2 SQIVND (reference sequence). The CDR3 is 13 amino acids. The DNA of the CDR3 is TGTGCCAGTAGTAGGGCCCAGTGGGACGAGCAGTACTTC. The encoded protein is CASSRAQWDEQYF. Combining the CDR3 with reference TRBV19 and TRBJ2-7 gives the whole variable domain DGGITQSPKYLFRKEGQNVTLSCEQNLNHDAMYWYRQDPGQGLRLIYYSQIVNDFQKGDIAEGYSVSREKKESFPLTVTSAQKNPTAFYLCASSRAQWDEQYFGPGTRLTVT.

The chain combines TRBV29-1 with TRBJ2-7; perhaps TRBD2 as D (6 bases). The CDR3 sequence is 12 residues long. The germline gives CDR1 SQVTM, CDR2 ANQGSEA. V dropped 4 bases and J dropped 1 base, with 8 bases sitting between them. CDR3 sequence (DNA): TGCAGCGTTGTGGGGGGTTCCTACGAGCAGTACTTC. This encodes CSVVGGSYEQYF.

This chain uses TRBV6-6 with TRBJ2-7, with 11 bases fitting TRBD2. The CDR3 is made up of 15 amino acids. The V and J ends lost 6 bases and 1 base, in that order; junction bases with no gene match: 5. Germline V lookup: CDR1 MNHNY, CDR2 SVGAGI (reference sequence). The CDR3 protein is CASRPTSGSSYEQYF. The CDR3 DNA is TGTGCCAGCAGGCCTACTAGCGGGAGTTCCTACGAGCAGTACTTC.

The V call is TRBV28, the J call TRBJ1-5; D possibly corresponds to TRBD1 (6 bases). Deletions cut 5 bases from V and 3 bases from J, with 11 bases between. The germline gives CDR1 MDHEN, CDR2 SYDVKM. The CDR3 runs to 14 residues. The CDR3 bases are TGTGCCAGCAGTCTCGGACAGAACAATCAGCCCCAGCATTTT. Its translation: CASSLGQNNQPQHF.

This rearrangement joins TRBV5-1 to TRBJ2-5, with TRBD1 identical over 10 bases. From germline, CDR1 is SGHRS and CDR2 YFSETQ. V lost 7 bases and J lost 5; bases outside the gene matches: 8. The CDR3 is 14 residues long. CDR3 sequence: CASGRTGGVETQYF. The CDR3 DNA follows: TGCGCCAGCGGGCGGACAGGGGGTGTCGAGACCCAGTACTTC.

The rearrangement uses TRBV28 and TRBJ2-7, with D possibly TRBD1 on 5 matching bases. The CDR3 has 14 amino acids. V shed 7 bases and J shed 5 bases, with 18 bases lying between them. The germline CDR1 and CDR2 sequences are MDHEN and SYDVKM. The CDR3 loop reads CASTLGLGVNEQYF. CDR3 coding DNA: TGTGCCAGCACCCTTGGGCTAGGGGTGAACGAGCAGTACTTC. Full variable domain (missing parts from reference TRBV28 and TRBJ2-7): DVKVTQSSRYLVKRTGEKVFLECVQDMDHENMFWYRQDPGLGLRLIYFSYDVKMKEKGDIPEGYSVSREKKERFSLILESASTNQTSMYLCASTLGLGVNEQYFGPGTRLTVT.

This rearrangement joins TRBV5-1 to TRBJ2-1; 7 positions agree with TRBD1. Looked up from germline, CDR1 is SGHRS and CDR2 is YFSETQ. Trimming cost V 0 bases and J 10 bases; bases outside gene matches: 4. This CDR3 has 13 residues. For the CDR3, the DNA is TGCGCCAGCAGCTTGGACACAGGGGTCGAGCAGTTCTTC. Amino acid sequence: CASSLDTGVEQFF.

As DNA, the CDR3 is TGTGCCAGCAGCCATACTGGCCTAGCGGCCTACAATGAGCAGTTCTTC. Protein sequence: CASSHTGLAAYNEQFF. This chain uses TRBV14 with TRBJ2-1; 7 bases match TRBD2. The CDR3 is made up of 16 amino acids. Unmatched junction bases numbered 7, after V lost 3 bases and J lost 2 bases. The germline CDR1 and CDR2 sequences are SGHDN and FVKESK.

Here the CDR3 DNA reads TGTGCCAGCAAACCAGGGTTCCTCGGAAACACCATATATTTT. This gives the protein CASKPGFLGNTIYF. V usage is TRBV6-1 and J usage is TRBJ1-3, with D tentatively TRBD1 (5 bases). The CDR3 is 14 amino acids. CDR1 MNHNS and CDR2 SASEGT come from the germline V gene. Trimming stripped 7 bases from V and 4 bases from J, with 14 bases between.

This chain uses TRBV29-1 with TRBJ1-1; the match to TRBD1 covers 7 bases. With 6 bases clipped from V and 4 bases from J, the junction kept 11 bases outside the gene matches. The CDR3 sequence is 14 residues long. The germline gives CDR1 SQVTM, CDR2 ANQGSEA. CDR3 DNA sequence: TGCAGCGTATATCACAGGGGTTGGGGCACTGAAGCTTTCTTT. Its protein is CSVYHRGWGTEAFF.

This sequence joins TRBV19 and TRBJ1-4; 8 nucleotides agree with TRBD1. The V gene's germline CDR1 is LNHDA and CDR2 SQIVND (reference sequence). V was clipped by 5 bases and J by 6 bases; unmatched bases: 5. The CDR3 length is 14 residues. Written as DNA, the CDR3 is TGTGCCAGTAGTCGGGACAGGTATCATGAAAAACTGTTTTTT. Protein: CASSRDRYHEKLFF.

The V and J genes are TRBV7-3 and TRBJ1-1; perhaps TRBD1 as D (6 bases). The CDR3 has 13 amino acids. Germline V gives CDR1 SGHTA, CDR2 FQGTGA. Trimming took off 6 bases at V and 3 bases at J, with 11 bases between the two ends. CDR3 residues: CASRRGWDTEAFF. The CDR3 nucleotides read TGTGCCAGCAGGAGGGGGTGGGACACTGAAGCTTTCTTT.

The V gene is TRBV7-9, the J gene TRBJ1-5; D not certain. Germline V gene sequence: CDR1 SEHNR, CDR2 FQNEAQ (reference sequence). With 1 base removed from V and 6 bases from J, the gap between germline ends came to 10 bases. The CDR3 covers 14 residues. The CDR3 here is CASSLGSASQPQHF. In DNA form, the CDR3 reads TGTGCCAGCAGCTTAGGGTCAGCGAGTCAGCCCCAGCATTTT.

The chain links TRBV5-1 to TRBJ2-3, with D possibly matching TRBD1 (5 bases). Deletions cut 0 bases from V and 7 bases from J, with 21 bases between. CDR3 length: 17 residues. In germline, CDR1 is SGHRS, CDR2 YFSETQ. CDR3: CASSLEAQGRFRYTQYF. CDR3 nucleotide sequence: TGCGCCAGCAGCTTGGAGGCCCAGGGTCGGTTTCGTTATACGCAGTATTTT.

V and J are TRBV19 and TRBJ1-2; TRBD1 agrees at 8 bases. With V trimmed by 3 bases and J by 6 bases, 12 bases remained unmatched. The CDR3 runs 16 residues. Germline CDR1 LNHDA, CDR2 SQIVND (reference sequence). The CDR3 protein is CASSIPTGDIENGYTF. The DNA for the CDR3 is TGTGCCAGTAGTATCCCGACAGGGGATATTGAGAATGGCTACACCTTC.

This chain uses TRBV14 with TRBJ1-2; D unresolved. V was cut by 4 bases and J by 4 bases, with 16 bases left in between. Germline V gives CDR1 SGHDN, CDR2 FVKESK. The length of the CDR3 is 15 residues. CDR3 protein: CASSPDKLYTYGYTF. CDR3 nucleotides: TGTGCCAGCAGCCCCGACAAATTATATACCTATGGCTACACCTTC.

The CDR3: CASSRQMDRTNTGELFF. CDR3 DNA: TGCGCCAGCAGCCGCCAGATGGACAGGACGAACACCGGGGAGCTGTTTTTT. This sequence joins TRBV5-1 and TRBJ2-2, with TRBD1 identical over 7 bases. CDR1 is SGHRS and CDR2 is YFSETQ in the germline V gene. Trimming removed 4 bases from V and 0 bases from J; junction bases left unmatched: 9. The CDR3 contains 17 residues.

The rearrangement uses TRBV7-6 and TRBJ2-7, with a weak D call TRBD2 (6 bases). Deletions cut 5 bases from V and 4 bases from J, with 15 bases between. Germline V gene data show CDR1 as SGHVS and CDR2 as FNYEAQ. The CDR3 loop spans 14 amino acids. The CDR3 nucleotides read TGTGCCAGCAGCGAAAGGGGAGGCTCTTACGAGCAGTACTTC. It yields the protein CASSERGGSYEQYF.